This section outlines one T cell receptor beta chain sequence together with its context. There is no known antigen for this receptor. The cohort consisted of 670 or so healthy bone marrow donors. All cohort members were sampled while nominally healthy, although unrecorded immune exposures were likely present. The donor was CMV seropositive and was included in the group of 300 or so seropositive cohort members. Every donor gave a peripheral blood sample, and the peripheral blood mononuclear cells from that sample were used for TCR beta sequencing. Genomic DNA was extracted from the blood cell samples with the Qiagen DNeasy Blood Extraction Kit. The source of the sample is a study of cytomegalovirus exposure and HLA in healthy donors listed by TCRdb under 2017. Broadly, across the study: According to an earlier analysis of several hundred of the donors, about 179 million T cells yielded 120 million or so unique TCR beta sequences and 276 Gb of sequence data. An early release that covered approximately 600 HLA-typed donors contained around 330 gigabases of sequencing data and tens of millions of unique TCR sequences. Of the roughly 400 genotyped donors, around 81% fell in the genetic ancestry cluster associated with self-reported Caucasian donors. The study was designed to test whether signatures of past pathogen exposure could be identified by cataloging public T cell receptors. The study used immunosequencing to profile the T cell repertoires of some 600 subjects and linked those repertoires to cytomegalovirus serostatus. Along with the approximately 650-subject first cohort, a separate validation cohort of over a hundred different subjects was used. The study combined high-throughput TCR immunosequencing, statistical association of individual TCRs with disease status, and machine learning to predict cytomegalovirus infection status. In a later analysis, previously published TCR beta repertoires from 500 to 750 donors were re-analyzed and high-resolution HLA genotyping was added so that TCR occurrence patterns could be studied. In the later analysis, no new phenotypic data were used to find candidate immune exposures; instead, reliance was placed on TCR beta sequences and their occurrence across donors. To decide whether each TCR beta V gene segment behaved as functional or pseudogenic, an earlier analysis of fewer than 750 of the donors relied on high-throughput TCR beta sequencing. Donor age, sex, ethnicity and CMV serostatus were collected together with the repertoire data. A later genetic analysis took genome-wide SNP genotypes for 398 of the 666 donors and used that subset as a discovery cohort. Every repertoire in the discovery cohort had been generated on one and the same sequencing platform. Both class I and class II loci were covered by HLA typing, at four-digit resolution. The number of typed donors differed by locus: about 620-640 for A, B, C, DRB1 and DQB1; 500 to 550 for DQA1; around 580 for DPA1; and some 450 for DPB1. Because of strong linkage in the cohort, roughly five DR-DQ haplotypes were treated as single units for association and clustering. Across some 400 genotyped donors of the cohort, an average of about 240,000 unique TCR beta nucleotide sequences per donor were sequenced, and about a sixth of those sequences were non-productive. General findings and caveats noted by the study authors: According to a later genetic analysis, donors in an Asian-associated ancestry cluster had fewer N-insertions in productive TCRs than the approximately 650-donor mean. Three of the identified cytomegalovirus-associated TCR beta chains were confirmed in vitro to be specific for cytomegalovirus antigens. It was suggested by the authors that the approach could potentially be generalized to other disease states and immunological phenotypes. Linkage disequilibrium might explain the correlated functional status among segregating V segments, but an unknown experimental factor could not be excluded. Presence/absence analyses assumed roughly uniform sequencing depth across donors, an assumption that may not hold. In a later analysis, most CMV-associated TCR beta chains were found to appear HLA-restricted, with HLA associations seemingly driven largely by CMV exposure. Around 16 rarely observed V segments, including chromosome 9 orphons, were excluded from the earlier analysis of approximately 600 of the donors because counts were too low. Some IMGT-functional V segments, including TRBV6-2 and TRBV6-3, could not be distinguished by the 87-base-pair reads and were therefore excluded. A further reported finding was that TCR beta sequences accurately predicted the HLA-A and HLA-B alleles for most subjects in the first cohort. The cohort was sequenced for TCR beta chains only, and without alpha or paired-chain data the features that could be detected were limited. In the study, approximately 160 TCR beta chains were listed as associated with cytomegalovirus. The classifier was reported to diagnose cytomegalovirus status with high specificity and sensitivity in both the original cohort and the validation cohort. According to a later analysis, parvovirus B19, influenza, CMV and Epstein-Barr virus appeared linked to several top co-occurrence clusters. A cluster of highly shared sequence variants was judged likely to represent a technical artifact of the sequencing pipeline. At a false discovery rate of 0.05, a later analysis linked about 17,000 TCR beta sequences to specific HLA alleles. In a later genetic analysis, a missense DCLRE1C variant was associated with V-gene and J-gene trimming of TCR beta chains, and the association was replicated in an independent cohort. A later analysis found that HLA-associated TCR beta chains were more clonally expanded and had lower generation probabilities than equally common non-associated chains. The only immune exposure information available for the cohort was CMV serostatus. Because HLA typing was unavailable for some donors at each locus, only the typed subset was used in association tests. When HLA alleles, especially DR and DQ, strongly co-occurred, attributing TCR associations to individual alleles was difficult. A later analysis found that TCR association rates varied across HLA loci, with DRB1 alleles showing the most associated TCRs and HLA-C alleles the fewest. An earlier analysis of approximately 530 of the donors showed that most TCR beta V segments appeared in productive rearrangements either about 87% or about 30% of the time, which broadly matched IMGT annotations. While some public TCRs were present in many individuals, most TCR sequences turned up only very rarely across donors.

Receptors were amplified or captured by the immunoSEQ multiplex PCR assay. For the multiplex PCR, a mixture combining 60 forward primers for TCR Vbeta segments and 13 reverse primers for TCR Jbeta segments was used. The CDR3 region of rearranged TCR beta genes was amplified from genomic DNA by a multiplex PCR assay. On the Illumina HiSeq System, the amplified TCR beta libraries were sequenced as 87-base-pair reads. From the authors' description of their analysis: Across the 600 to 700 repertoires, a later analysis counted roughly 84 million unique TCR beta chains, roughly 11 million of which were shared by at least two donors. Raw reads were error-corrected and collapsed into unique sequences with a nearest-neighbor algorithm that merged closely related sequences to remove PCR and sequencing errors. To assign V, D and J gene segments, CDR3 sequences were aligned to IMGT reference sequences. For a sequence to be retained, at least a six-nucleotide match to both a V gene segment and a J gene segment was required. A rearrangement was called productive if the CDR3 had no stop codons and remained in frame with V and J, and every other rearrangement was called non-productive. CDR3 was defined by IMGT convention, running from the second conserved V-encoded cysteine to the conserved J-encoded phenylalanine. The earlier analysis of 500 to 650 of the donors excluded any sequence lacking an unambiguous match to a single V gene segment. An earlier analysis of 587 of the donors classified V segments as functional when productive rearrangements were above 56.7% and as segregating when the standard deviation between donors was above 5%. A statistical classification framework was built for diagnosing cytomegalovirus status from the catalog of TCR beta chain sequences. V and J gene assignment, in a later analysis, came from comparing TCR nucleotide sequences with IMGT/GENE-DB human TR gene sequences. A later analysis assigned CDR3 sequences and most-parsimonious VDJ recombination scenarios with the TCRdist pipeline. In a later analysis, every TCR beta chain was defined by the combination of its CDR3 amino acid sequence and its V-gene family, and reads without a unique V-gene family were dropped. In a later analysis, approximately 590 highly shared, low-generation-probability nucleotide sequences were removed to address suspected cross-contamination and a sequencing artifact. In a later analysis, a clonal expansion index for each public chain was calculated from normalized within-repertoire ranks of inferred template counts. In a later analysis, generation probabilities were computed with a VDJ recombination model fitted to out-of-frame rearrangements, and the resulting probabilities were checked against IGoR. In a later analysis, hypergeometric tests were used to score TCR-TCR, TCR-HLA and TCR-CMV co-occurrence, with a repertoire-size bias correction applied to TCR pairs. A later analysis estimated false discovery rates by permuting HLA or CMV assignments 20 times. In a later analysis, co-occurring TCRs were grouped using DBSCAN, and TCRdist sequence similarity was added for clustering within HLA-allele-positive subsets. Repertoires with fewer than 30,000 or more than 120,000 public chains, plus five repertoires with anomalous nucleotide sharing, were excluded from co-occurrence clustering. TCRdb took over this immuneACCESS table, retaining in-frame rearrangements with V and J assigned. Such tables are incomplete; in checked studies, under half of the missing clones stem from an unresolved V gene, and the remainder is unexplained. The V and J calls and clone size were taken over from that table, and D and trimming were inferred from the DNA. The table for this sample shows approximately 51,000 clones. The ten top clones hold approximately 26% of the sample.

Its CDR3 holds 12 amino acids, cysteine through phenylalanine. CDR3 DNA only is kept here, 36 bases in frame from base 1. Per the germline V gene, WSHSY is the CDR1 and SAAADI is the CDR2. V is shortened by 2 bases, J by 4 bases, and the region joining them spans 5 bases. This TCR was recovered from a man aged 35 to 55 in good health and CMV-seropositive. Recombination joined TRBV10-2 with TRBJ1-2; the D region possibly corresponds to TRBD1 (5 bases align). Material for sequencing was PBMCs. At the DNA level, the sequence is TGCGCCAGCAGTGAGGGGGCCTATGGCTACACCTTC. The encoded protein is CASSEGAYGYTF.